The sequence of this T cell receptor beta chain was determined in a study of blood T cell repertoires in COVID-19. Study overall: The origin of the acute and convalescent COVID-19 samples was the United States, Italy and Spain. Sample material is recorded as cDNA or gDNA derived from T cells, B-cell-depleted T cells, or PBMCs.

A word on this clone: The sample has other DNA sequences that encode this CDR3 too.

After removal of 6 bases from V and 2 bases from J, the junction contained 3 bases not matched to a gene. Per germline, CDR1 MDHEN and CDR2 SYDVKM. CDR3 length: 13 residues. Per the authors' pipeline: Reference gene primer amplification in the assay estimated nucleated cell counts. Sequencing used immunoSEQ multiplex PCR; TCRdb keeps in-frame clones, though not all of them. For V, J and clone size, that table is used; D and trimming come from the DNA. The sample yields about 300,000 clones, about four fifths seen once. J is TRBJ1-2 and V is TRBV28; 7 bases are shared with TRBD1. Sequenced: peripheral blood. The source is a woman between 45 and 60 years old with acute or convalescent COVID-19. The DNA for the CDR3 is TGTGCCAGCAGCCCGACAGGGAACTATGGCTACACCTTC. It yields the protein CASSPTGNYGYTF.